This TCR beta chain appears in the sequencing data of a study of shared clonotypes between healthy human individuals. At the level of the study: Each donor's CD4 naive and CD4 memory cells filled three plates apiece, CD8 naive two, and CD8 memory one. Broader study findings: In general, naive subsets displayed greater estimated richness than memory subsets did.

Repertoires were generated with immunoSEQ multiplex PCR, while TCRdb's copy carries only in-frame clones and drops some. The sample has about 2.3 million clones; 80% to 95% are singletons. For this clone: Its antigen is not known.

CDR1 and CDR2 (germline): SGHDN, FVKESK. CDR3 length equals 15 residues. Trimming removed 0 bases from V and 5 bases from J; junction bases left unmatched: 2. The study separated CD4+ cells into CD45RA+ naive and CD45RA-negative memory subsets. Material for sequencing was naive CD4+ T cells from PBMCs. Subset given: CD45RA+ positively selected. This chain links TRBV14 with TRBJ2-3; 10 bases match TRBD2. This receptor was identified in a man aged 18 to 30 in good health. Some clones in this sample may be carry-over from other donors' samples. The CDR3 is CASSQEASGRDTQYF. The CDR3 DNA reads as TGTGCCAGCAGCCAAGAGGCTAGCGGGAGAGATACGCAGTATTTT.